This entry is about one T cell receptor (beta chain). The target antigen is unknown. This entry belongs to a study of T cells after yellow fever vaccination. Study results and caveats: After the booster, about 95% of CD4 and more than 75% of CD8 primary-response clones were re-detected. It was a weaker secondary response, yet one that peaked faster, at day 5 versus 15. The study noted that FACS-sorted repertoires could contain abundant clonotypes contaminating from the bulk population.

Germline CDR1 and CDR2: MGHRA and YSYEKL. Trimming left V 4 bases short and J 4 bases short, with 17 bases between. The CDR3 runs to 15 residues. Researchers made TCR cDNA using 5'RACE template switching, and this step added a universal primer site and UMIs. TCRdb recomputed calls from the 5' RACE reads with MiXCR, one row per CDR3 protein. Here the sample spans under 70,000 distinct CDR3 sequences, roughly 6.9% being singletons. This sample comprised CD8+ T cells sorted from PBMCs, obtained on the day of the first yellow fever vaccination. V usage is TRBV4-1 and J usage is TRBJ2-7; D may be TRBD1 (6 bases). The origin of this receptor is a man between 18 and 29 years old who received the YFV17D yellow fever vaccine. The CDR3 DNA reads TGCGCCAGCAGCCTGGGCGTTGGGGGCAGTTACGAGCAGTACTTC. Its translation: CASSLGVGGSYEQYF.